The sample holds many counts of the clone carrying this TCR beta chain. Its antigen remains unknown. The CDR3 has 12 amino acids. With 4 bases clipped from V and 11 bases from J, the junction kept 4 bases outside the gene matches. Germline assignment: CDR1 MDHEN and CDR2 SYDVKM. Under 3 months was the duration of disease in ophthalmopathy patients, who also had a Clinical Activity Score of at least 3 and a NOSPECS grade of at least 4. Patients were excluded because of uncontrolled infection, other autoimmune disease, pregnancy or lactation. Extraction of PBMCs used around 9.6 ml of fresh peripheral blood. The sample originates from a study of T cells in Graves' hyperthyroidism and ophthalmopathy. General study points: Median prediction lead before ophthalmopathy onset was about 6.7 months with the model.

TCR beta CDR3 regions were amplified from RNA. In the first-round RT-PCR of the TCR CDR3, the HTBI primer set was used. TCRdb re-called the multiplex PCR reads through MiXCR, storing one row per CDR3 protein. The top ten clones hold 7.1% of a sample with some 570,000 distinct CDR3 sequences, 14% of them seen once. The chain links TRBV28 to TRBJ1-1; 10 nucleotides align to TRBD1. The sequenced sample consisted of blood. The origin of this receptor is a woman under 30 with Graves' ophthalmopathy. The CDR3 protein is CASSWGTGVAFF. The DNA for the CDR3 is TGTGCCAGCAGTTGGGGGACAGGGGTCGCTTTCTTT.